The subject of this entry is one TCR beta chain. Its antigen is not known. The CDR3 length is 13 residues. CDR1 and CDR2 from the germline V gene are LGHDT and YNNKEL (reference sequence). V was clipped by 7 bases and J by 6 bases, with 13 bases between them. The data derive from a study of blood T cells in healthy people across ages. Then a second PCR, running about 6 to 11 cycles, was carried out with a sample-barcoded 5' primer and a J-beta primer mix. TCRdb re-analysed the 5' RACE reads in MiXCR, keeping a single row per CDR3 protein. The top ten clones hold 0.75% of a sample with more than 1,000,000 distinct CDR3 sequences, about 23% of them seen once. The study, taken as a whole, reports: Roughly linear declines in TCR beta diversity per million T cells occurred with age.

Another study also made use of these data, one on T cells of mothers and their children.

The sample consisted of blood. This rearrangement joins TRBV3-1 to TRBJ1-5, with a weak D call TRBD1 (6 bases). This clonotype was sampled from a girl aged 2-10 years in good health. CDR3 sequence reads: CASNQGTGQPQHF. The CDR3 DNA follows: TGTGCCAGCAACCAGGGGACGGGTCAGCCCCAGCATTTT.